One and the same sample provided the 9 T cell receptor beta chains below, sequenced in a study of blood T cells in healthy people across ages. A J-beta primer mix and a sample-barcoded 5' primer were used in a second PCR of roughly 7 to 12 cycles. In TCRdb, the 5' RACE reads were re-called with MiXCR into one record per CDR3 protein. The sample contains hundreds of thousands of distinct CDR3 sequences, 60% to 80% of which appear only once. The specimen sequenced was blood. The origin of the receptors is a man aged 30-40 years in good health.

The CDR3, as DNA: TGTGCCAGCAGTTACTCGAAGGGTTGGTCCTATGGCTACACCTTC. Encoded protein: CASSYSKGWSYGYTF. The chain combines TRBV6-6 with TRBJ1-2; no clear D. The V and J ends lost 0 bases and 4 bases respectively, with 12 bases between them. Germline CDR1 MNHNY, CDR2 SVGAGI (reference sequence). The CDR3 is 15 residues long.

On this clonotype itself: The junction shows a germline mismatch at one end, possibly a read error. V and J are TRBV7-7 and TRBJ2-1; perhaps TRBD2 as D (5 bases). The germline CDR1 and CDR2 sequences are SSHAT and FNYEAQ (reference sequence). This CDR3 region has 15 residues. The DNA for the CDR3 is TGTGCTAGCAGCTTCAACGGGGAAACCTACAATGAGCAGTTCTTC. This encodes CASSFNGETYNEQFF.

The chain links TRBV7-9 to TRBJ1-4; the D gene is possibly TRBD1 (5 bases). Germline V gene data show CDR1 as SEHNR and CDR2 as FQNEAQ (reference sequence). The CDR3 has 15 residues. V shed 4 bases and J shed 4 bases, with 13 bases lying between them. Here the CDR3 DNA reads TGTGCCAGCAGCTATTACGACAGTATTAATGAAAAACTGTTTTTT. Protein product: CASSYYDSINEKLFF.

J is TRBJ2-5 and V is TRBV12-3 or TRBV12-4; tentative D call: TRBD2 (6 bases). The CDR3 contains 16 residues. V was trimmed by 3 bases and J by 1 base, leaving 15 bases between them. This CDR3 reads CASSFFRGTAQETQYF. DNA for the CDR3: TGTGCCAGCAGTTTTTTCCGGGGGACCGCCCAAGAGACCCAGTACTTC.

V usage is TRBV5-1 and J usage is TRBJ1-6; D perhaps matches TRBD1 (5 bases). V lost 4 bases, J lost 6 bases, and 11 bases lay in between. This CDR3 spans 14 amino acids. CDR1 and CDR2 (germline): SGHRS, YFSETQ. The CDR3 here is CASSVEQANSPLHF. DNA for the CDR3: TGCGCCAGCAGCGTGGAACAGGCTAATTCACCCCTCCACTTT. The whole variable domain, filled in from reference TRBV5-1 and TRBJ1-6, reads KAGVTQTPRYLIKTRGQQVTLSCSPISGHRSVSWYQQTPGQGLQFLFEYFSETQRNKGNFPGRFSGRQFSNSRSEMNVSTLELGDSALYLCASSVEQANSPLHFGNGTRLTVT.

The rearrangement uses TRBV29-1 and TRBJ2-5; TRBD2 matches at 8 bases. CDR3 size: 12 residues. The trim removed 5 bases at V and 4 bases at J, leaving 3 bases unmatched. The V gene's germline CDR1 is SQVTM and CDR2 ANQGSEA. The CDR3 here is CSVSGGPETQYF. CDR3 sequence (DNA): TGCAGCGTTAGCGGGGGTCCAGAGACCCAGTACTTC. The full variable domain, completed using reference TRBV29-1 and TRBJ2-5, is SAVISQKPSRDICQRGTSLTIQCQVDSQVTMMFWYRQQPGQSLTLIATANQGSEATYESGFVIDKFPISRPNLTFSTLTVSNMSPEDSSIYLCSVSGGPETQYFGPGTRLLVL.

This clonotype was seen only a few times. This chain joins TRBV4-3 and TRBJ2-3; TRBD2 matches 13 bases. CDR1 LGHNA and CDR2 YSLEER come from the germline V gene. Trimming at V came to 4 bases and at J to 5 bases, leaving 6 bases not matched to a gene. There are 16 residues in the CDR3. CDR3 loop: CASSLTGTSGEDTQYF. The DNA of the CDR3 is TGCGCCAGCAGCCTTACCGGGACTAGCGGGGAAGATACGCAGTATTTT.

Turning to this clonotype: At one end the junction does not follow the germline gene, possibly because of a read error. The chain couples TRBV4-2 to TRBJ2-3; perhaps D is TRBD1 or TRBD2 (6 bases each). Germline values: CDR1 LGHNA, CDR2 YNFKEQ. The CDR3 has 15 amino acids. The CDR3 sequence: CASRLRRGSTDTQYF. CDR3 DNA: TGTGCCAGCAGACTGCGGAGGGGGAGCACGGATACGCAGTATTTT.

In this sample, this clonotype turned up a few times. This chain links TRBV14 with TRBJ2-3; D may be TRBD1 (6 bases). This CDR3 spans 14 amino acids. The V gene's germline CDR1 is SGHDN and CDR2 FVKESK. Trimming stripped 10 bases from V and 4 bases from J, with 18 bases between. CDR3 sequence: CATARRGGADTQYF. CDR3 sequence (DNA): TGTGCCACCGCCCGCAGGGGTGGTGCAGATACGCAGTATTTT.